This T cell receptor (beta chain) was retrieved from a study of blood T cell repertoires in COVID-19. TCRdb's copy holds only in-frame clones and misses some; the assay was immunoSEQ multiplex PCR. The sample lists about 47,000 clones; roughly 90% were seen once. This TCR was sampled from a man aged 50 to 60 with active COVID-19. Source material: peripheral blood.

CDR3 DNA sequence: TGTGCCAGCAGCTTAATAGGCGTTAGCGGGGGTGAGCAGTTCTTC. This codes for CASSLIGVSGGEQFF. V and J are TRBV7-3 and TRBJ2-1; 9 bases fit TRBD2. Per germline, CDR1 SGHTA and CDR2 FQGTGA. With 1 base clipped from V and 9 bases from J, the junction kept 7 bases outside the gene matches. CDR3 length equals 15 residues.